These 20 T cell receptor beta chains came from one sample sequenced in a study of T cells in Graves' hyperthyroidism and ophthalmopathy. What was amplified from RNA transcripts were TCR beta CDR3 regions. HTBI primers were the set used in a first-round RT-PCR of the TCR CDR3. TCRdb used MiXCR to reprocess the multiplex PCR reads, holding one entry per CDR3 protein. The repertoire holds about 760,000 distinct CDR3 sequences, with over 35% as singletons. The material sequenced was blood. These receptors all come from a woman in her thirties or forties with Graves' hyperthyroidism.

The chain combines TRBV7-2 with TRBJ1-5; possibly TRBD1 or TRBD2 for D (7 bases each). TRBJ2-3 explains the end of the DNA better; the J call may be wrong. CDR1 and CDR2 (germline): SGHTA, FQGNSA. The CDR3 runs 16 residues. CDR3: CASSLRTGLGADTQYF. The CDR3 DNA is TGTGCCAGCAGCTTAAGGACAGGACTAGGAGCAGATACGCAGTATTTT.

This clonotype was counted ten times or more. One end of the junction is discordant with germline, which a read error may explain. The CDR3 DNA reads TGTGCCAGCAGTCCACAGGGGGCTGGGACTGAAGCTTTCTTT. Encoded protein: CASSPQGAGTEAFF. This chain links TRBV5-1 with TRBJ1-1, with TRBD1 identical over 9 bases. The CDR3 has 14 residues. CDR1 SGHRS and CDR2 YFSETQ come from the germline V gene.

This chain links TRBV11-2 with TRBJ1-4; maybe TRBD1 (5 bases). V lost 6 bases and J lost 7, with 21 bases in between. CDR1 and CDR2 from the germline V gene are SGHAT and FQNNGV. This CDR3 contains 16 residues. The CDR3 DNA sequence: TGTGCCAGCAGTCTCGGGACTTCCACGACAACTGAAAAACTGTTTTTT. Translated: CASSLGTSTTTEKLFF.

V and J are TRBV7-3 and TRBJ1-1, with TRBD1 as a possible D gene (5 bases). The CDR3 spans 15 residues. Per germline, CDR1 SGHTA and CDR2 FQGTGA. Trimming shortened V by 6 bases and J by 4 bases, and 18 bases separated the two germline ends. This CDR3 reads CASRLWGTIGTEAFF. For the CDR3, the DNA is TGTGCCAGCAGGTTGTGGGGGACTATAGGCACTGAAGCTTTCTTT.

The table lists this clonotype with a few counts. The rearrangement joins TRBV6-5 to TRBJ1-5, with TRBD1 matching 9 bases. Germline-derived CDR1 and CDR2 are MNHEY and SVGAGI. The CDR3 has 17 amino acids. Trimming removed 6 bases from V and 3 bases from J; junction bases left unmatched: 12. CDR3 in amino acids: CASSGTGSLGYNQPQHF. DNA of the CDR3: TGTGCCAGCAGCGGGACAGGGAGCTTGGGATACAATCAGCCCCAGCATTTT.

Remarks on this clonotype: Since a much larger clone is just one base distant, this may be a read error. The chain has TRBV9 and TRBJ1-2; D is uncertain. CDR1 is SGDLS and CDR2 is YYNGEE in the germline V gene. V shed 3 bases and J shed 5 bases, with 14 bases lying between them. The length of the CDR3 is 14 residues. This CDR3 reads CASSAHEGPYGYTF. For the CDR3, the DNA is TGTGCCAGCAGCGCCCACGAAGGGCCTTATGGCTACACCTTC.

With respect to this clonotype: At one end, the junction sequence differs from germline, possibly due to a read error. The CDR3 sequence is CASSQDRGKPQGGEKLFF. CDR3 DNA: TGCGCCAGCAGCCAAGATCGTGGGAAGCCCCAGGGCGGTGAAAAACTGTTTTTT. The chain recombines TRBV7-9 with TRBJ1-4; tentatively, D is TRBD1 (5 bases). From germline, CDR1 is SEHNR and CDR2 FQNEAQ (reference sequence). CDR3 length: 18 residues.

In nucleotides, the CDR3 is TGTGCCTGGAGTAGAGGGTTGTCCTCGATGAACACTGAAGCTTTCTTT. Protein sequence: CAWSRGLSSMNTEAFF. The chain is built from TRBV30 and TRBJ1-1; D call uncertain. The V end was cut by 2 bases, the J end by 0 bases, with 16 bases between. The CDR3 is 16 amino acids. Germline CDR1 and CDR2: GTSNPN and SVGIG (reference sequence). The entire variable domain, with the rest obtained from reference TRBV30 and TRBJ1-1, is as follows: SQTIHQWPATLVQPVGSPLSLECTVEGTSNPNLYWYRQAAGRGLQLLFYSVGIGQISSEVPQNLSASRPQDRQFILSSKKLLLSDSGFYLCAWSRGLSSMNTEAFFGQGTRLTVV.

As for this clonotype: The junction and the germline gene differ at one end; a read error may be behind it. This chain uses TRBV6-1 with TRBJ1-2; weak D call: TRBD1 (5 bases). This CDR3 is built from 16 residues. Germline V gene lookup returns CDR1 MNHNS and CDR2 SASEGT. The CDR3 nucleotides read TGCGCCAGCAGTCTCCGGGACGGCCAAGCTAACTATGGCTACACCTTC. This gives the protein CASSLRDGQANYGYTF.

This clonotype was seen ten or more times. The genes are TRBV7-9 and TRBJ1-5; maybe TRBD1 (6 bases). The V gene lost 4 bases and the J gene lost 10 bases, with 20 bases spanning the gap. This CDR3 spans 15 amino acids. The germline gives CDR1 SEHNR, CDR2 FQNEAQ (reference sequence). The CDR3 region has the DNA TGTGCCAGCAGCTCGCAGGGGCCAGGCGTTGGTCCCCAGCATTTT. It is translated as CASSSQGPGVGPQHF.

The genes are TRBV7-3 and TRBJ2-5; TRBD2 matches 7 bases. J lost 3 bases, V lost 0 bases, and 1 base had no gene match. The CDR3 loop spans 14 amino acids. Germline V CDR1 and CDR2: SGHTA, FQGTGA. The CDR3 loop is CASSLTAGEETQYF. The CDR3 DNA reads TGTGCCAGCAGCTTAACGGCGGGAGAAGAGACCCAGTACTTC.

The chain carries TRBV19 and TRBJ1-5; D is ambiguous. Germline CDR1 is LNHDA and CDR2 is SQIVND (reference sequence). CDR3 length: 14 residues. Trimming cost V 2 bases and J 6 bases, with 11 bases left between them. The CDR3 reads CASSIRGTGQPQHF. As DNA, the CDR3 is TGTGCCAGTAGTATACGGGGTACGGGTCAGCCCCAGCATTTT.

This clonotype appeared many times. The J gene is TRBJ2-2, the V gene TRBV10-3; either TRBD1 or TRBD2 may supply D (5 bases each). Trimming pared 6 bases from V and 7 bases from J, leaving 21 bases between. The germline V gene has CDR1 ENHRY and CDR2 SYGVKD. There are 16 residues in the CDR3. The CDR3 DNA follows: TGTGCCATCAGCCCCGGGTCAGGGAGCGTCAGCGGGGAGCTGTTTTTT. Encoded protein: CAISPGSGSVSGELFF.

This clonotype was counted a few times. The chain has TRBV19 and TRBJ1-4; TRBD1 matches at 7 bases. The CDR3 has 15 residues. Germline V gives CDR1 LNHDA, CDR2 SQIVND (reference sequence). The V gene end was trimmed by 5 bases and the J gene end by 6 bases; junction bases not matched to a gene: 9. In nucleotides, the CDR3 is TGTGCCAGTAGTGACTCCGGGACAGTGGATGAAAAACTGTTTTTT. This translates into CASSDSGTVDEKLFF.

The gene calls are TRBV19 and TRBJ1-2; tentative D call: TRBD1 (5 bases). The germline gives CDR1 LNHDA, CDR2 SQIVND (reference sequence). This CDR3 is built from 15 residues. The ends were cut back, 1 base at V and 4 bases at J, with 13 bases in the middle. The CDR3 is CASSIARGGSYGYTF. The CDR3 nucleotides are TGTGCCAGTAGTATAGCGAGGGGAGGTAGCTATGGCTACACCTTC. Looking up the rest from reference TRBV19 and TRBJ1-2 gives the full variable domain: DGGITQSPKYLFRKEGQNVTLSCEQNLNHDAMYWYRQDPGQGLRLIYYSQIVNDFQKGDIAEGYSVSREKKESFPLTVTSAQKNPTAFYLCASSIARGGSYGYTFGSGTRLTVV.

The chain carries TRBV19 and TRBJ2-2; the D is unclear. V lost 7 bases to trimming and J lost 2 bases, with 11 bases between them. The CDR3 spans 14 residues. Germline V CDR1 and CDR2: LNHDA, SQIVND (reference sequence). CDR3 nucleotide sequence: TGTGCCAGTACCAAGACGAAAAACACCGGGGAGCTGTTTTTT. This codes for CASTKTKNTGELFF. Full variable domain (outside the CDR3, taken from reference TRBV19 and TRBJ2-2): DGGITQSPKYLFRKEGQNVTLSCEQNLNHDAMYWYRQDPGQGLRLIYYSQIVNDFQKGDIAEGYSVSREKKESFPLTVTSAQKNPTAFYLCASTKTKNTGELFFGEGSRLTVL.

About this clonotype: One junction end disagrees with the germline gene, perhaps due to a read error. The V and J genes are TRBV6-5 and TRBJ1-2; D call uncertain. The length of the CDR3 is 13 residues. CDR1 and CDR2 from the germline V gene are MNHEY and SVGAGI. In DNA, the CDR3 is TGTGCCAGCCGTTACTCACGAGGAGGGGGCTACACCTTC. This codes for CASRYSRGGGYTF.

This clonotype occurred a few times. The chain uses TRBV27 and TRBJ1-1; D is uncertain. CDR3 length: 16 residues. With 3 bases removed from V and 5 bases from J, the gap between germline ends came to 19 bases. Per germline, CDR1 MNHEY and CDR2 SMNVEV (reference sequence). The CDR3 protein is CASSFFRTLLRTEAFF. CDR3 DNA sequence: TGTGCCAGCAGTTTTTTCAGGACCTTACTTCGGACTGAAGCTTTCTTT.

The J gene is TRBJ2-1, the V gene TRBV24-1; no clear D. Deletions cut 9 bases from V and 6 bases from J, with 11 bases between. This CDR3 has 12 residues. Germline lookup yields CDR1 KGHDR and CDR2 SFDVKD. The CDR3 DNA follows: TGTGCCACCGCCGAGTCGGGCAATGAGCAGTTCTTC. Its translation is CATAESGNEQFF.

This clonotype was counted a few times. The rearrangement joins TRBV10-3 to TRBJ1-3; D gene uncertain. Trimming cost V 2 bases and J 8 bases, with 10 bases left between them. The germline gives CDR1 ENHRY, CDR2 SYGVKD. The CDR3 runs 13 residues. The CDR3 DNA reads as TGTGCCATCAGTGAGGCCAGGTGGGACACCATATATTTT. Protein sequence: CAISEARWDTIYF.